This record concerns one T cell receptor (beta chain) sequence. This specimen belongs to a study of blood T cell repertoires in COVID-19. The V end lost 4 bases, the J end lost 2 bases, and 12 bases lay between the germline ends. The CDR3 is 13 residues long. CDR1 and CDR2 (germline): GTSNPN, SVGIG (reference sequence). Method: immunoSEQ multiplex PCR; TCRdb's copy keeps in-frame clones and lacks some. Of some 350,000 clones listed, 80% to 90% were seen once; the top ten hold almost 3%. The chain links TRBV30 to TRBJ2-7, with a tentative D call TRBD2 (5 bases). The receptor was isolated from a man aged 30 to 39 with active or convalescent COVID-19. The sequenced sample consisted of peripheral blood. CDR3 loop: CAWTPDLAYEQYF. The CDR3 DNA is TGTGCCTGGACCCCGGACTTAGCCTACGAGCAGTACTTC.